This TCR beta chain originates from a study of blood T cell repertoires in COVID-19. For the study at large: There were acute and convalescent COVID-19 samples, and they came from the United States, Italy and Spain. The cDNA or gDNA used as material had been derived from T cells, B-cell-depleted T cells, or PBMCs.

Original processing notes: Amplification from reference gene primers served as the basis for estimated nucleated cell counts. Profiling relied on immunoSEQ multiplex PCR, and the TCRdb table lists in-frame clones only, not all of them. Clone size and the V and J calls come from that table; the DNA yielded D and trimming. Here the sample spans tens of thousands of clones, 75% to 85% being singletons. Germline assignment: CDR1 LNHDA and CDR2 SQIVND (reference sequence). The CDR3 runs to 16 residues. The J segment lost 2 bases and the V segment lost 4 bases, leaving 4 bases of the junction unmatched. The rearrangement joins TRBV19 to TRBJ2-3; 12 nucleotides align to TRBD2. The sample comprised peripheral blood. The TCR was taken from a human donor in a cohort sampled during active COVID-19. CDR3 nucleotides: TGTGCCAGTAGTACCGGACTAGCGGGACCCACAGATACGCAGTATTTT. Amino acid sequence: CASSTGLAGPTDTQYF. The complete variable domain, with remaining parts taken from reference TRBV19 and TRBJ2-3, reads DGGITQSPKYLFRKEGQNVTLSCEQNLNHDAMYWYRQDPGQGLRLIYYSQIVNDFQKGDIAEGYSVSREKKESFPLTVTSAQKNPTAFYLCASSTGLAGPTDTQYFGPGTRLTVL.